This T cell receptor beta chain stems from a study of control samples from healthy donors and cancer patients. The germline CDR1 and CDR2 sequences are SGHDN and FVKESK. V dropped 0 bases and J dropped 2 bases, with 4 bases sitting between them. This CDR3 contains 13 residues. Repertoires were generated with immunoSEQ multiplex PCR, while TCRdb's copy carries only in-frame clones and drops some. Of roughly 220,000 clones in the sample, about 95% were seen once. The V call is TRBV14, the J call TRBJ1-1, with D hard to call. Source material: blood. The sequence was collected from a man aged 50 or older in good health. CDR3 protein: CASSQDSNTEAFF. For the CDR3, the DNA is TGTGCCAGCAGCCAAGATAGCAACACTGAAGCTTTCTTT.